A single TCR beta chain is shown here with its context. The data stem from a study of blood T cell repertoires in COVID-19. Germline V lookup: CDR1 SGDLS, CDR2 YYNGEE. Trimming pared 2 bases from V and 0 bases from J, leaving 8 bases between. This CDR3 comprises 14 residues. Original processing notes: Estimation of nucleated cell counts relied on the amplification of reference gene primers. Assay: immunoSEQ multiplex PCR; the TCRdb copy retains only in-frame clones and omits some. V and J calls and clone size are those listed in that table; D and trimming were worked out from the DNA. Of approximately 90,000 clones in the sample, roughly 84% were seen once.

The sequence came from a woman older than 75 with active or convalescent COVID-19. The material sequenced was peripheral blood. The chain employs TRBV9 and TRBJ1-1; D not certain. In nucleotides, the CDR3 is TGTGCCAGCAGCGTTGCGGGGTTGAACACTGAAGCTTTCTTT. Translation: CASSVAGLNTEAFF.